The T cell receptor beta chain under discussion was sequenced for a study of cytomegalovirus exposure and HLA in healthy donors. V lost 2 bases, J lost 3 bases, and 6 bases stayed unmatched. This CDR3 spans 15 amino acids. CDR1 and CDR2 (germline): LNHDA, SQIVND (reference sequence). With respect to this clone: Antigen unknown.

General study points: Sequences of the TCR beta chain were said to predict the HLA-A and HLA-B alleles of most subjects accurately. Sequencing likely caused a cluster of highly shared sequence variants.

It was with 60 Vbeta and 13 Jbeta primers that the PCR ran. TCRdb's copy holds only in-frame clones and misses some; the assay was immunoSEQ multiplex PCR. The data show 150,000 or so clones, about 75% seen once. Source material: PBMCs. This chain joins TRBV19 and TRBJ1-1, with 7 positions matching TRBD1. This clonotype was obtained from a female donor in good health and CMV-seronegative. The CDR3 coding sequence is TGTGCCAGTAGTATACCCCGCAGGGGGGACACTGAAGCTTTCTTT. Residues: CASSIPRRGDTEAFF.